These 2 T cell receptor beta chains were sequenced from one sample in a study of T cell responses to AZD1222 COVID-19 vaccine. The repertoire was sequenced with immunoSEQ multiplex PCR; TCRdb's copy has only in-frame clones and lacks some. Among 140,000 to 150,000 clones, about 92% were seen once, and the ten largest hold 2.5% to 4%. The sample here was peripheral blood, taken 28 days after the second AZD1222 dose. The receptors come from an adult who received the AZD1222 COVID-19 vaccine.

This chain's CDR3 is CASSIAGGGDTQYF. CDR3 coding DNA: TGTGCCAGCAGTATAGCGGGAGGCGGAGATACGCAGTATTTT. The chain links TRBV6-2 or TRBV6-3 to TRBJ2-3; TRBD2 matches at 10 bases. V was pared by 5 bases and J by 5 bases, with 4 bases of the junction left unmatched. Looked up from germline, CDR1 is MNHEY and CDR2 is SVGEGT. CDR3 length: 14 amino acids.

The chain uses TRBV5-1 and TRBJ1-2; D may be TRBD1 (6 bases). CDR1 and CDR2 from the germline V gene are SGHRS and YFSETQ. This CDR3 contains 13 residues. V was trimmed by 2 bases and J by 4 bases, leaving 9 bases between them. DNA of the CDR3: TGCGCCAGCAGCTTCGACAGGTCCTATGGCTACACCTTC. Translated, it gives CASSFDRSYGYTF.